The sequence of this T cell receptor beta chain was determined in a study of shared clonotypes between healthy human individuals. At the level of the study: The donor pool was made up of a couple of women and a few men aged 18 to 49.

The CDR3 spans 17 residues. Trimming took 1 base from V and 5 from J, leaving 17 bases between them. Germline CDR1 is LGHNT and CDR2 is FRNRAP. Study observations and caveats: It was observed that roughly 5.1% of naive CD4 clonotypes were shared across four donors. Relative to their counterparts shared across all four donors, non-shared clonotypes exhibited diminished generation probabilities.

Note on this clone: The antigen is unknown.

Every subset had its genomic DNA shared out evenly among several immunoSEQ plates. Profiling relied on immunoSEQ multiplex PCR, and the TCRdb table lists in-frame clones only, not all of them. The sample includes a few hundred thousand clones, just under 97% of them seen just once. As defined, naive CD8 cells were CD45RO-negative and positively selected for CCR7, with terminally differentiated effector memory CD45RA+ cells excluded. The TCR was taken from a woman in her thirties in good health. The specimen was naive CD8+ T cells sorted from blood. The gene calls are TRBV12-5 and TRBJ2-2; tentatively, D is TRBD2 (5 bases). The CDR3 DNA follows: TGTGCTAGTGGTTTGGCGCTCTTAGAGGGTAGAACCGGGGAGCTGTTTTTT. This encodes CASGLALLEGRTGELFF.